This entry lists 14 T cell receptor beta chains sequenced from one sample in a study of long-term antiretroviral therapy in people with HIV. The assay, immunoSEQ v3.0, was run at survey level. Sequencing was performed with immunoSEQ multiplex PCR; in TCRdb, only in-frame clones are kept and a portion is missing. Among under 40,000 clones, about 85% were seen once, and the ten largest hold approximately 4.9%. The material was unsorted PBMCs, obtained about 2.7 years before starting antiretroviral therapy. The receptor set was obtained from a young woman with HIV.

The table lists this clone with a few counts. The rearrangement joins TRBV5-1 to TRBJ1-6; 8 bases are a match to TRBD1. Germline CDR1 and CDR2: SGHRS and YFSETQ. The CDR3 runs 15 residues. The V and J ends lost 0 bases and 10 bases, in that order; junction bases with no gene match: 6. The CDR3 DNA reads TGCGCCAGCAGCTTGGCCGCGGACAGGGTCTCACCCCTCCACTTT. Its translation is CASSLAADRVSPLHF.

V and J are TRBV9 and TRBJ2-1; D is perhaps TRBD1 (5 bases). The V end lost 0 bases, the J end lost 3 bases, and 7 bases lay between the germline ends. The germline gives CDR1 SGDLS, CDR2 YYNGEE. The CDR3 loop spans 14 amino acids. CDR3 amino acids: CASSVADNYNEQFF. The CDR3 DNA reads as TGTGCCAGCAGCGTAGCGGACAACTACAATGAGCAGTTCTTC. Based on the CDR3 plus reference TRBV9 and TRBJ2-1, the full variable domain is DSGVTQTPKHLITATGQRVTLRCSPRSGDLSVYWYQQSLDQGLQFLIQYYNGEERAKGNILERFSAQQFPDLHSELNLSSLELGDSALYFCASSVADNYNEQFFGPGTRLTVL.

This CDR3 is CASSLAGQRGGGITDTQYF. DNA of the CDR3: TGTGCCAGCAGCTTAGCGGGCCAGCGGGGGGGAGGTATCACAGATACGCAGTATTTT. This chain connects TRBV11-1 to TRBJ2-3, with 10 nucleotides matching TRBD2. V shed 0 bases, J shed 2 bases, and the junction held 11 bases outside the gene matches. The CDR3 extends over 19 amino acids. Germline CDR1 SGHAT, CDR2 FQDESV (reference sequence).

This chain connects TRBV5-1 to TRBJ2-5; D gene uncertain. Germline-derived CDR1 and CDR2 are SGHRS and YFSETQ. Trimming shortened V by 5 bases and J by 0 bases, and 11 bases separated the two germline ends. The CDR3 loop spans 14 amino acids. The CDR3 region is CASSFRAYQETQYF. In nucleotides, the CDR3 is TGCGCCAGCAGTTTTAGAGCGTACCAAGAGACCCAGTACTTC.

This chain connects TRBV30 to TRBJ1-1; 9 nucleotides align to TRBD1. Germline assignment: CDR1 GTSNPN and CDR2 SVGIG (reference sequence). J was trimmed by 7 bases and V by 4 bases; bases with no gene match: 7. The CDR3 has 13 residues. The CDR3: CAWTTGGFVEAFF. Here the CDR3 DNA reads TGTGCCTGGACGACAGGGGGGTTCGTTGAAGCTTTCTTT.

J is TRBJ2-7 and V is TRBV5-8; either TRBD1 or TRBD2 may fit D (5 bases each). V was cut by 3 bases and J by 0 bases, with 10 bases left in between. Germline V gene lookup returns CDR1 SGHTS and CDR2 YDEGEE. There are 14 residues in the CDR3. CDR3 nucleotides: TGTGCCAGCAGCTCGTCAGGGAGCTCCTACGAGCAGTACTTC. It encodes CASSSSGSSYEQYF.

This chain links TRBV6-1 with TRBJ1-1; D remains unclear. The CDR3 totals 14 residues. Germline CDR1 is MNHNS and CDR2 is SASEGT. V lost 4 bases and J 0 bases, leaving 9 bases between the germline ends. This chain's CDR3 is CASSVQTVNTEAFF. The CDR3 DNA follows: TGTGCCAGCAGTGTCCAGACGGTGAACACTGAAGCTTTCTTT.

The V and J genes are TRBV27 and TRBJ2-5; D remains ambiguous. V was pared by 7 bases and J by 4 bases, with 7 bases between. The CDR3 totals 11 residues. CDR1 is MNHEY and CDR2 is SMNVEV in the germline V gene (reference sequence). CDR3 nucleotide sequence: TGTGCCAGCATTTGGGGAGAGACCCAGTACTTC. Residues: CASIWGETQYF.

This chain connects TRBV6-4 to TRBJ2-6, with 8 bases identical to TRBD1. V was clipped by 4 bases and J by 4 bases; unmatched bases: 0. There are 14 residues in the CDR3. Germline V CDR1 and CDR2: MRHNA, SNTAGT. CDR3 loop: CASSGQGGANVLTF. CDR3 in DNA: TGTGCCAGCAGTGGACAGGGGGGGGCCAACGTCCTGACTTTC.

In its sample, this clone was seen a few times. This sequence joins TRBV5-1 and TRBJ1-3; no clear D gene. This CDR3 region has 13 residues. V gave up 0 bases and J gave up 4 bases, with 5 bases separating them. The V gene's germline CDR1 is SGHRS and CDR2 YFSETQ. CDR3 DNA sequence: TGCGCCAGCAGCTTGGCCGAGGGAAACACCATATATTTT. Encoded protein: CASSLAEGNTIYF.

This chain joins TRBV7-2 and TRBJ1-6, with D unresolved. In germline, CDR1 is SGHTA, CDR2 FQGNSA. This CDR3 comprises 12 residues. V was pared by 6 bases and J by 9 bases, with 9 bases between. The CDR3 DNA is TGTGCCAGCAGGGATCCGGGTTCACCCCTCCACTTT. The encoded protein is CASRDPGSPLHF.

The V and J genes are TRBV9 and TRBJ2-1; maybe TRBD2 (5 bases). Per the germline V gene, CDR1 is SGDLS and CDR2 is YYNGEE. Between the trimmed V and J ends, which lost 0 bases and 8 bases, there was a span of 6 bases. The CDR3 is 12 amino acids. The CDR3 DNA reads TGTGCCAGCAGCGTAGGGCGGGATGAGCAGTTCTTC. Amino acids: CASSVGRDEQFF.

This clone occurred a few times. Here the CDR3 DNA reads TGTGCCACCAGCAGAAATCAGGGAAACTATGGCTACACCTTC. Translation gives CATSRNQGNYGYTF. This chain links TRBV15 with TRBJ1-2, with D perhaps matching TRBD1 (5 bases). CDR1 LNHNV and CDR2 YYDKDF come from the germline V gene (reference sequence). Trimming took 2 bases from V and 2 from J, leaving 9 bases between them. The CDR3 consists of 14 residues.

The chain employs TRBV6-1 and TRBJ2-3; 15 nucleotides line up with TRBD2. The CDR3 is 15 amino acids. Germline trimming cut 7 bases from V and 8 bases from J; bases unmatched to any gene: 7. Germline V CDR1 and CDR2: MNHNS, SASEGT. CDR3 protein: CASIRTSGGEGTQYF. The CDR3 bases are TGTGCCAGCATACGGACTAGCGGGGGGGAGGGTACGCAGTATTTT.